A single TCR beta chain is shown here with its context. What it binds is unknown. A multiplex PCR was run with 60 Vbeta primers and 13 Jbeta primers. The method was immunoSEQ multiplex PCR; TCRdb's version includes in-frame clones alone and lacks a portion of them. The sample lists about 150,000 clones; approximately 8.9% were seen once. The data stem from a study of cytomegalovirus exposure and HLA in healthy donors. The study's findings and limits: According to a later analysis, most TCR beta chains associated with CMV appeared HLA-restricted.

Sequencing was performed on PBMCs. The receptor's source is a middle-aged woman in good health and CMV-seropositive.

Here the CDR3 reads CASSEEGGIREKLFF. The DNA for the CDR3 is TGTGCCAGCAGTGAAGAAGGAGGGATACGAGAAAAACTGTTTTTT. V gene TRBV6-1 combines with J gene TRBJ1-4, with D hard to call. CDR1 is MNHNS, CDR2 SASEGT, per germline. The CDR3 loop spans 15 amino acids. Trimming took off 1 base at V and 8 bases at J, with 14 bases between the two ends.